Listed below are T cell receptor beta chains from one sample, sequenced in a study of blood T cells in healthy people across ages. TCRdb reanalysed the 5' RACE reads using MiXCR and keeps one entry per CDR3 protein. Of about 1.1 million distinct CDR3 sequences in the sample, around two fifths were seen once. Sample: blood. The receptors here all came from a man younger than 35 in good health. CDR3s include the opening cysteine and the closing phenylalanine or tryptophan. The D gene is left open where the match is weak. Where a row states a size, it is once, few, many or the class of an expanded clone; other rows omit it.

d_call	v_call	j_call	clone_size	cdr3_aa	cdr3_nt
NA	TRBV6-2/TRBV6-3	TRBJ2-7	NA	CASSYLGSEQYF	TGTGCCAGCAGTTACCTAGGTTCCGAGCAGTACTTC
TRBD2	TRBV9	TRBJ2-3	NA	CASSVRLGSGGAADTQYF	TGTGCCAGCAGCGTTCGGTTGGGGAGCGGGGGGGCAGCAGATACGCAGTATTTT
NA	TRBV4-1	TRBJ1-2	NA	CACSQDRGYGYTF	TGCGCCTGCAGCCAAGACCGCGGGTATGGCTACACCTTC
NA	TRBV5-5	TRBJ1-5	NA	CASSQESFGGNQPQHF	TGTGCCAGCAGTCAGGAGAGCTTTGGGGGCAATCAGCCCCAGCATTTT
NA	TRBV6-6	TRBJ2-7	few	CASSSSPYNEQYF	TGTGCCAGCAGTTCTAGCCCATACAATGAGCAGTACTTC
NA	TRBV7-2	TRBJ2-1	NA	CASSLDNAWDEQFF	TGTGCCAGCAGCTTGGACAATGCTTGGGATGAGCAGTTCTTC
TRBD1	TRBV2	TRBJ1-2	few	CASRYQRQGANYGYTF	TGTGCCAGCAGATACCAAAGACAGGGAGCTAACTATGGCTACACCTTC
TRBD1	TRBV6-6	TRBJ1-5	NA	CASSIDRDNQPQHF	TGTGCCAGCAGCATAGACAGGGACAATCAGCCCCAGCATTTT
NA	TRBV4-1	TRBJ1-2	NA	CASSQAHNAAYGYTF	TGCGCCAGCAGCCAAGCCCACAACGCCGCCTATGGCTACACCTTC
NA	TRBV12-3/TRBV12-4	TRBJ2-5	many	CASSLGPPPETQYF	TGTGCCAGCAGCTTGGGACCGCCACCCGAGACCCAGTACTTC
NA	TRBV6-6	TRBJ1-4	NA	CASSSHQTAPNEKLFF	TGTGCCAGCAGTTCCCACCAGACAGCCCCTAATGAAAAACTGTTTTTT
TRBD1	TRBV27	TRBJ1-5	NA	CASSSDRGGQPQHF	TGTGCCAGCAGTTCCGACAGGGGTGGACAGCCCCAGCATTTT
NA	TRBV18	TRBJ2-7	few	CASSPPRGVTSYEQYF	TGTGCCAGCTCACCCCCAAGGGGGGTCACCTCCTACGAGCAGTACTTC
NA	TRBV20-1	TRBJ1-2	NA	CSVDTQPGHSNYGYTF	TGCAGTGTCGATACCCAACCCGGACACAGCAACTATGGCTACACCTTC
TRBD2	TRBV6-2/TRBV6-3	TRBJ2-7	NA	CASSHLLAGGAYEQYF	TGTGCCAGCAGTCACTTACTAGCGGGGGGCGCCTACGAGCAGTACTTC
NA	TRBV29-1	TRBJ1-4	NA	CSATSTNEKLFF	TGCAGCGCGACATCGACTAATGAAAAACTGTTTTTT
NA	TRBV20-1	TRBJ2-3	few	CSAEARQGTSTDTQYF	TGCAGTGCTGAAGCCCGACAAGGTACTAGCACAGATACGCAGTATTTT
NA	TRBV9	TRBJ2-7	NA	CASSVDPGTREQYF	TGTGCCAGCAGCGTCGATCCCGGGACAAGGGAGCAGTACTTC
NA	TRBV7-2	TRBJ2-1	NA	CASSFKFGGEQFF	TGTGCCAGCAGCTTTAAGTTTGGGGGTGAGCAGTTCTTC
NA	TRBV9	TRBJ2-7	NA	CASSSTISDPSYEQYF	TGTGCCAGCAGCTCAACCATCAGCGACCCCTCCTACGAGCAGTACTTC
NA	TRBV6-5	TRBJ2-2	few	CASSYSRGATPGELFF	TGTGCCAGCAGTTACTCGAGGGGGGCTACCCCCGGGGAGCTGTTTTTT
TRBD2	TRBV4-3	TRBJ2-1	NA	CASSQDWGTSGLNNEQFF	TGCGCCAGCAGCCAAGATTGGGGGACTAGCGGACTCAACAATGAGCAGTTCTTC
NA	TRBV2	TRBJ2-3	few	CASSEGAPNTQYF	TGTGCCAGCAGTGAGGGGGCCCCGAATACGCAGTATTTT
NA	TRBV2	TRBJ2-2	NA	CASRVSGELFF	TGTGCCAGCAGGGTATCAGGGGAGCTGTTTTTT
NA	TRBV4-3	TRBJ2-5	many	CASSQDMGETQYF	TGTGCCAGCAGCCAAGATATGGGAGAGACCCAGTACTTC
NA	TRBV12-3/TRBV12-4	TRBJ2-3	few	CAIPRMGTDTQYF	TGTGCCATTCCGCGTATGGGCACAGATACGCAGTATTTT
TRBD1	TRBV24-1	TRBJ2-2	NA	CATSRADRANTGELFF	TGTGCCACCAGCCGCGCGGACAGGGCGAACACCGGGGAGCTGTTTTTT
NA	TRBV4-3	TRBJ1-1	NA	CASSQRTDGNTEAFF	TGCGCCAGCAGCCAACGAACGGACGGGAACACTGAAGCTTTCTTT
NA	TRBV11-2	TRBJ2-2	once	CASSPPPPGAFWELFF	TGTGCCAGCAGCCCCCCCCCGCCGGGGGCTTTCTGGGAGCTGTTTTTT
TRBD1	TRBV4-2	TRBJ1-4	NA	CASSQPGTGERGNEKLFF	TGTGCCAGCAGCCAACCCGGGACAGGGGAGCGGGGTAATGAAAAACTGTTTTTT
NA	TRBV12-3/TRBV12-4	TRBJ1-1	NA	CASSYRTEYTEAFF	TGTGCCAGCAGTTACCGGACGGAATACACTGAAGCTTTCTTT
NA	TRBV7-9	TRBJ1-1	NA	CASSLAPRVGTEAFF	TGTGCCAGCAGCTTAGCCCCCAGGGTGGGCACTGAAGCTTTCTTT
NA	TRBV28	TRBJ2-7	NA	CVSSLQGYEQYF	TGTGTCAGCAGTTTGCAGGGCTACGAGCAGTACTTC
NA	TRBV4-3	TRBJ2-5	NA	CASSQGTGPFNEQYF	TGCGCCAGCAGCCAGGGTACAGGGCCTTTCAATGAGCAGTACTTC
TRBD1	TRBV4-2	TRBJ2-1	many	CASSQGQLNNEQFF	TGTGCCAGCAGCCAGGGACAGCTAAACAATGAGCAGTTCTTC
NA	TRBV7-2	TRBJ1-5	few	CASSPSGISNQPQHF	TGTGCCAGCTCCCCGAGCGGGATTAGCAATCAGCCCCAGCATTTT
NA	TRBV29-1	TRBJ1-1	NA	CSVRLAESPYEAFF	TGCAGCGTCCGACTTGCCGAAAGCCCTTATGAAGCTTTCTTT
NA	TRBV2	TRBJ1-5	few	CASSESYGQPQHF	TGTGCCAGCAGTGAATCGTATGGTCAGCCCCAGCATTTT
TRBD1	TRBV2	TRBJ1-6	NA	CASSEGTGHSPLHF	TGTGCCAGCAGTGAAGGGACAGGCCACTCACCCCTCCACTTT
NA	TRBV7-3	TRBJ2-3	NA	CASSLNGGQDTQYF	TGTGCCAGCAGCTTAAACGGCGGCCAAGATACGCAGTATTTT
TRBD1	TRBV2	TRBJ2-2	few	CASSLARQGRANTGELFF	TGTGCCAGCAGTCTAGCTCGACAGGGCCGCGCGAACACCGGGGAGCTGTTTTTT
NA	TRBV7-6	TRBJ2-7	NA	CASSLDRAFTYEQYF	TGTGCCAGCAGCTTAGACAGAGCTTTTACCTACGAGCAGTACTTC
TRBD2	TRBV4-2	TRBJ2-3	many	CASRSGNTDTQYF	TGTGCCAGCCGAAGCGGGAACACAGATACGCAGTATTTT
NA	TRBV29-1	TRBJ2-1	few	CSMAHRANEQFF	TGCAGCATGGCCCACAGGGCCAATGAGCAGTTCTTC
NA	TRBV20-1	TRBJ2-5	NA	CSAIGGEETQYF	TGCAGTGCTATTGGCGGAGAAGAGACCCAGTACTTC
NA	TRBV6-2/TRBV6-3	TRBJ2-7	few	CASSPRGREQYF	TGTGCCAGCAGCCCACGAGGGAGAGAGCAGTACTTC
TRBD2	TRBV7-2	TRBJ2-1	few	CASSLETSGFYNEQFF	TGTGCCAGCAGCTTAGAAACTAGCGGGTTCTACAATGAGCAGTTCTTC
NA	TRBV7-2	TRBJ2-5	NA	CASRILETQYF	TGTGCCAGCAGAATCCTAGAGACCCAGTACTTC
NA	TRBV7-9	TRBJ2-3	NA	CASSSLARAAGDTQYF	TGTGCCAGCAGCTCCCTCGCGAGGGCCGCGGGCGATACGCAGTATTTT
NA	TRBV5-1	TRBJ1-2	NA	CASSLALHDYGYTF	TGCGCCAGCAGCTTAGCACTACATGACTATGGCTACACCTTC
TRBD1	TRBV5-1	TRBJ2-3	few	CASSLGGGSVTTTDTQYF	TGCGCCAGCAGCTTGGGAGGGGGCTCAGTTACTACCACAGATACGCAGTATTTT
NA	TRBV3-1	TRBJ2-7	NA	CASTGGGSYNEQYF	TGTGCCAGCACAGGTGGGGGCTCCTACAATGAGCAGTACTTC
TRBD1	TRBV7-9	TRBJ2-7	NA	CASSHPDRSYEQYF	TGTGCCAGCAGTCACCCGGACAGGTCCTACGAGCAGTACTTC
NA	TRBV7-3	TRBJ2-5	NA	CASSFEVGETQYF	TGTGCCAGCAGCTTTGAGGTTGGAGAGACCCAGTACTTC
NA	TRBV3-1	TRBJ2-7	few	CASSQELHLYEQYF	TGTGCCAGCAGCCAAGAACTACACCTCTACGAGCAGTACTTC
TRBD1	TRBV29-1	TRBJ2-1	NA	CSLGRTGESGQFF	TGCAGCCTCGGGCGGACAGGGGAAAGTGGGCAGTTCTTC
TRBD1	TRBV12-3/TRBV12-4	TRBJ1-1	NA	CASSFRQGVYTEAFF	TGTGCCAGCAGTTTTCGACAGGGGGTCTACACTGAAGCTTTCTTT